What follows describes a single T cell receptor beta chain. No antigen is known for it. A single record per CDR3 protein comes from TCRdb applying MiXCR to the reads. The data contain 560,000 or so distinct CDR3 sequences, approximately 16% of them singletons. The V end lost 1 base, the J end lost 1 base, and 14 bases lay between the germline ends. This CDR3 comprises 16 residues. Germline V CDR1 and CDR2: SGHDT, YYEEEE. This specimen belongs to a study of T cell repertoires in cytomegalovirus infection. Study-wide points: Ex vivo responses were dominated by HLA-C-restricted CMV-specific TCR beta clonotypes.

V gene TRBV5-6 combines with J gene TRBJ2-5; D remains ambiguous. The source is a human donor in good health (CMV status not recorded). Some clones in this sample may be carry-over from other donors' samples. Sequenced input: CD8+ T cells from PBMCs. CDR3 amino acids: CASSLLVGLSQETQYF. CDR3 bases: TGTGCCAGCAGCTTGCTGGTAGGGCTATCCCAAGAGACCCAGTACTTC.